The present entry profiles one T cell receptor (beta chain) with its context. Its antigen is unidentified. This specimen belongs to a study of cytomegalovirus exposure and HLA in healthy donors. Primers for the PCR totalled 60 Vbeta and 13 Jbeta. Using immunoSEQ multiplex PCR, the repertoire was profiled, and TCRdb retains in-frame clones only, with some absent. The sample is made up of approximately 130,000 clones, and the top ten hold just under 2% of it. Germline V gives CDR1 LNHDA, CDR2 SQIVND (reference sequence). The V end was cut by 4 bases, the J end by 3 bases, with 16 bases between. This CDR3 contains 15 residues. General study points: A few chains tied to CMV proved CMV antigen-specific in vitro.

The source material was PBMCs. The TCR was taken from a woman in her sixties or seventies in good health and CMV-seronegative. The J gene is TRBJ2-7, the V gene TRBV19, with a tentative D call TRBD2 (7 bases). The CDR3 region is CASSKGRDTLYEQYF. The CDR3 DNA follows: TGTGCCAGTAGTAAGGGGAGGGACACTCTCTACGAGCAGTACTTC.